This TCR beta chain was recovered during a study of blood T cell repertoires in COVID-19. Background on the study: Sites across the United States, Italy and Spain contributed samples from acute and convalescent COVID-19. The cDNA or gDNA used as material had been derived from T cells, B-cell-depleted T cells, or PBMCs.

This CDR3 is built from 13 residues. Per the germline V gene, CDR1 is SGHRS and CDR2 is YFSETQ. Germline trimming cut 4 bases from V and 6 bases from J; bases unmatched to any gene: 3. In the original analysis: Estimates of nucleated cell counts were drawn from the amplification of reference gene primers. Generated by immunoSEQ multiplex PCR, the TCRdb table keeps only in-frame clones and is missing some. V and J calls and clone size are copied from that table; D and trimming were computed from the DNA. Here the sample spans fewer than 400,000 clones, around 85% being singletons. The receptor comes from a woman aged 18-29 years with acute or convalescent COVID-19. Sequencing was carried out using peripheral blood. The chain combines TRBV5-1 with TRBJ2-2; 7 nucleotides align to TRBD1. CDR3 nucleotides: TGCGCCAGCAGCATAACAGGGGCCGGGGAGCTGTTTTTT. It specifies CASSITGAGELFF. Full variable domain (remainder filled in from reference TRBV5-1 and TRBJ2-2): KAGVTQTPRYLIKTRGQQVTLSCSPISGHRSVSWYQQTPGQGLQFLFEYFSETQRNKGNFPGRFSGRQFSNSRSEMNVSTLELGDSALYLCASSITGAGELFFGEGSRLTVL.